This TCR beta chain was retrieved from a study of T-cell memory formation after mild COVID-19. Study overall: Largely donor-specific TCR clusters were found.

Concerning this clonotype: Its specificity is not known.

Study-wide points: The authors left the SARS-CoV-2 specificity of second-wave clones peaking on day 37 unconfirmed. Within pre-infection memory, some responding clones were found, suggesting cross-reactive memory joined.

5'RACE with constant-segment primers built TCRalpha and TCRbeta cDNA libraries with UMIs. TCRdb passed the 5' RACE reads through MiXCR, listing each CDR3 protein once. The sample consists of about 450,000 distinct CDR3 sequences, about 22% of them appearing once. The sample consisted of PBMCs or a T cell subset sorted from them (not recorded which). The receptor comes from an adult woman who had mild COVID-19 (a few samples of this study predate the infection). Cell type and time point are not known.

The CDR3 DNA is TGTGCCAGCAGCGGCCGGGGGGGGGCAACTGAAGCTTTCTTT. It specifies CASSGRGGATEAFF. The genes are TRBV7-2 and TRBJ1-1; TRBD1 is a possible D gene (6 bases). The germline V gene has CDR1 SGHTA and CDR2 FQGNSA. Trimming removed 5 bases from V and 5 bases from J, with 15 bases in between. CDR3 length equals 14 residues.